This T cell receptor (beta chain) originates from a study of blood T cells in healthy people across ages. Overall study findings and caveats: Relative to aged donors, long-lived donors carried more naive CD4+ cells and displayed higher diversity.

Combining a sample-barcoded 5' primer with a J-beta primer mix, a second PCR ran for roughly 6 to 12 cycles. MiXCR, run by TCRdb on the 5' RACE reads, gives a single entry per CDR3 protein. The sample carries over 500,000 distinct CDR3 sequences, 27% recorded once. In regard to this clonotype: Antigen specificity is unknown.

V lost 5 bases and J 1 base, leaving 8 bases between the germline ends. Germline CDR1 and CDR2: LGHDT and YNNKEL (reference sequence). This CDR3 has 13 amino acids. Drawn from each donor were roughly 10 milliliters of peripheral blood. Isolated PBMCs totaled at least 7 million in each sample. The same sample was also used in a study of T cells of mothers and their children. That work contributes: The authors found no persistent microchimeric T cell clones.

Sequencing was carried out using blood. This clonotype was obtained from a boy aged 2 to 10 in good health. This sequence joins TRBV3-1 and TRBJ1-1, with unresolved D. CDR3 protein: CASSSRANTEAFF. Written as DNA, the CDR3 is TGTGCCAGCAGCTCAAGAGCGAACACTGAAGCTTTCTTT.